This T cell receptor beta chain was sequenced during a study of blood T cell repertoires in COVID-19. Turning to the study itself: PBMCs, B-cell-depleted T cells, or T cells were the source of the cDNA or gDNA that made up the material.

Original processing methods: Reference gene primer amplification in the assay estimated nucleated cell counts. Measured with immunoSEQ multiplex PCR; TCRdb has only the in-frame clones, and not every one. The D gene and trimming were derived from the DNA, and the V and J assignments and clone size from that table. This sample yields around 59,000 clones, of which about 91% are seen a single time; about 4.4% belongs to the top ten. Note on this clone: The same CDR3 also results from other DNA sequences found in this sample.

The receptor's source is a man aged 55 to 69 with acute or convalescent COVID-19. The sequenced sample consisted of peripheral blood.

DNA of the CDR3: TGTGCCAGCAGTTTATCCCGGGGCAATCAGCCCCAGCATTTT. Amino acids: CASSLSRGNQPQHF. The genes are TRBV27 and TRBJ1-5; D unclear. The V gene's germline CDR1 is MNHEY and CDR2 SMNVEV (reference sequence). The CDR3 totals 14 residues. Trimming left V 0 bases short and J 2 bases short, with 5 bases between.